The rows below give T cell receptor beta chains drawn from one sample of a study of spatial heterogeneity in lung cancer. TCRdb passed the 5' RACE reads through MiXCR, listing each CDR3 protein once. Here the sample spans about 92,000 distinct CDR3 sequences, over 9.5% being singletons. Material: PBMCs, obtained at surgery. Receptors were obtained from a male donor with early-stage non-small cell lung cancer. CDR3s include the opening cysteine and the closing phenylalanine or tryptophan. The D gene is left open where the match is weak. Rows may omit the clone size; those that give it use once, few, many or a size class.

size | J | D | V | DNA | CDR3
few | TRBJ1-5 | - | TRBV10-3 | TGTGCCATCAGTGAGTCCGAGACAAATCAGCCCCAGCATTTT | CAISESETNQPQHF
few | TRBJ1-6 | - | TRBV5-6 | TGTGCCAGCAGCAATGGACAGTTTTCACCCCTCCACTTT | CASSNGQFSPLHF
few | TRBJ2-1 | - | TRBV6-2/TRBV6-3 | TGTGCCAGCAGACTAGACGGCTCTTTTACCTACAATGAGCAGTTCTTC | CASRLDGSFTYNEQFF
few | TRBJ2-3 | - | TRBV28 | TGTGCCAGCAGCGCCACAGGGACCGCTTTTAGTACGCAGTATTTT | CASSATGTAFSTQYF
many | TRBJ2-3 | - | TRBV28 | TGTGCCAGCACCTGGGGGACTTCTAGCACAGATACGCAGTATTTT | CASTWGTSSTDTQYF
many | TRBJ2-7 | - | TRBV12-3/TRBV12-4 | TGTGCCAGCAGTTCAGTGGGCAGGGGCCACGAGCAGTACTTC | CASSSVGRGHEQYF
many | TRBJ2-7 | - | TRBV12-3/TRBV12-4 | TGTGCCAGCAGTCGTGACAGTTCCTACGAGCAGTACTTC | CASSRDSSYEQYF
few | TRBJ1-6 | TRBD1 | TRBV12-3/TRBV12-4 | TGTGCCAGCAAAGAGACAGGGACCGAAAATTCACCCCTCCACTTT | CASKETGTENSPLHF
many | TRBJ2-3 | TRBD2 | TRBV27 | TGTGCCAGCAGACCTACTAGCGACAGATTCGTTACGCAGTATTTT | CASRPTSDRFVTQYF
- | TRBJ1-5 | - | TRBV15 | TGTGCCACCAGCAGGGGTGGGGATCAGCCCCAGCATTTT | CATSRGGDQPQHF
few | TRBJ2-2 | TRBD2 | TRBV5-6 | TGTGCCAGCAGCCGGAGGACTAGCGGGCGCACCGGGGAGCTGTTTTTT | CASSRRTSGRTGELFF
- | TRBJ2-1 | TRBD2 | TRBV12-3/TRBV12-4 | TGTGCCAGCAGCCCAAGCGGGGATGAGCAGTTCTTC | CASSPSGDEQFF
few | TRBJ2-7 | TRBD2 | TRBV7-9 | TGTGCCAGCAGCGCGAGCGGGGCCGTCCCCTACGAGCAGTACTTC | CASSASGAVPYEQYF
- | TRBJ2-7 | - | TRBV9 | TGTGCCAGCAGCCCCCAGGAGATAAGCTACGAGCAGTACTTC | CASSPQEISYEQYF
- | TRBJ2-2 | - | TRBV24-1 | TGTGCCACCAGTGATTACGGGAGTCACACCGGGGAGCTGTTTTTT | CATSDYGSHTGELFF
- | TRBJ1-5 | TRBD1 | TRBV20-1 | TGCAGTGTCAGACAGGGGATCAATCAGCCCCAGCATTTT | CSVRQGINQPQHF
few | TRBJ2-7 | - | TRBV29-1 | TGCAGCGTAGCGACAAGCTCCTACGAGCAGTACTTC | CSVATSSYEQYF
few | TRBJ2-1 | - | TRBV6-2/TRBV6-3 | TGTGCCAGCAGGGGGCCCGGTGATGAGCAGTTCTTC | CASRGPGDEQFF
few | TRBJ2-2 | - | TRBV20-1 | TGCAGTGCTAACACACTCTTACCGTACGGGGAGCTGTTTTTT | CSANTLLPYGELFF
- | TRBJ1-2 | TRBD1 | TRBV14 | TGTGCCAGCAGGGGACAGCACTTGGGTGGCTACACCTTC | CASRGQHLGGYTF
- | TRBJ2-5 | - | TRBV6-5 | TGTGCCAGCAGTTACTCGACTCTGGGCGAGACCCAGTACTTC | CASSYSTLGETQYF
many | TRBJ2-7 | - | TRBV10-3 | TGTGCCATCAGTGAGGTCTACGAGCAGTACTTC | CAISEVYEQYF
- | TRBJ2-1 | - | TRBV7-3 | TGTGCCAGCAGCTCCCAGGGGGGTTCTGCCTACAATGAGCAGTTCTTC | CASSSQGGSAYNEQFF
few | TRBJ2-1 | TRBD2 | TRBV19 | TGTGCCAGTAGTCCTATAGCGGGAAGCTCCTACAATGAGCAGTTCTTC | CASSPIAGSSYNEQFF